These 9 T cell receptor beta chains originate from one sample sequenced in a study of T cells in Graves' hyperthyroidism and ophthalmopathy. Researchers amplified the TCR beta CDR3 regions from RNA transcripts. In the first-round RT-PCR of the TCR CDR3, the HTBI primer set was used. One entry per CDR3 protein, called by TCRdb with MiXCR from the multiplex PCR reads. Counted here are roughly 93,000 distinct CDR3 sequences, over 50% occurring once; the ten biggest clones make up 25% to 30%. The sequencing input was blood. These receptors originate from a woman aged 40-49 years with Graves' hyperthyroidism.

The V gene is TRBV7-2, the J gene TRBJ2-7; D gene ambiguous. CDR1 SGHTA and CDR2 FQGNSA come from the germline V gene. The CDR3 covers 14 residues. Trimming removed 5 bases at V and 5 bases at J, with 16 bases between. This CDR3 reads CASSLLGYEDEQYF. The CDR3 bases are TGTGCCAGCAGCCTGTTGGGGTACGAGGACGAGCAGTACTTC.

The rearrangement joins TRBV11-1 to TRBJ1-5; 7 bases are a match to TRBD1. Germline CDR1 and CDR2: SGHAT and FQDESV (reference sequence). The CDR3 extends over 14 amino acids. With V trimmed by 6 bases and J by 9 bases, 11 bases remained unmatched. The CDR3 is CASRRQGAIWPQHF. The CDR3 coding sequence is TGTGCCAGCAGAAGACAGGGCGCCATTTGGCCCCAGCATTTT. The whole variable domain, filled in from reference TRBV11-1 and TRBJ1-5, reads EAEVAQSPRYKITEKSQAVAFWCDPISGHATLYWYRQILGQGPELLVQFQDESVVDDSQLPKDRFSAERLKGVDSTLKIQPAELGDSAMYLCASRRQGAIWPQHFGDGTRLSIL.

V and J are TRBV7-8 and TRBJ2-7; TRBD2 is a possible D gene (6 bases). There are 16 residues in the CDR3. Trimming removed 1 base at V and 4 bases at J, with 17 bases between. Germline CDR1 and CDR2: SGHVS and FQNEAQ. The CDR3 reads CASSLVWAGKEYEQYF. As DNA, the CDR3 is TGTGCCAGCAGCTTAGTATGGGCGGGGAAAGAATACGAGCAGTACTTC.

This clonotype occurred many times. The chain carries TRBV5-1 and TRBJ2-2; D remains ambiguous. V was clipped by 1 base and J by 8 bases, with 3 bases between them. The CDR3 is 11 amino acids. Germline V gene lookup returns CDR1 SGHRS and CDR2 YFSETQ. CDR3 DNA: TGCGCCAGCAGCTTGCCGGGGGAGCTGTTTTTT. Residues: CASSLPGELFF.

CDR3 loop: CAIRPGQGSGYTF. The CDR3 DNA reads as TGTGCCATCAGGCCGGGACAGGGTAGTGGCTACACCTTC. The chain combines TRBV10-3 with TRBJ1-2, with 9 bases lining up with TRBD1. Trimming at V came to 6 bases and at J to 7 bases, leaving 6 bases not matched to a gene. The CDR3 is made up of 13 amino acids. Germline-derived CDR1 and CDR2 are ENHRY and SYGVKD.

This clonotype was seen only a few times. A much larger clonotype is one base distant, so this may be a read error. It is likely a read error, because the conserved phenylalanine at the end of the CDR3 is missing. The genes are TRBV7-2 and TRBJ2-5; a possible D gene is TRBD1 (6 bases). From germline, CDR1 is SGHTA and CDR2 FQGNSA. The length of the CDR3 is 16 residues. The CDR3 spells CASSPGHRDGEEIQYS. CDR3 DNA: TGTGCCAGCAGCCCGGGACACCGGGACGGGGAAGAGATCCAGTACTCC.

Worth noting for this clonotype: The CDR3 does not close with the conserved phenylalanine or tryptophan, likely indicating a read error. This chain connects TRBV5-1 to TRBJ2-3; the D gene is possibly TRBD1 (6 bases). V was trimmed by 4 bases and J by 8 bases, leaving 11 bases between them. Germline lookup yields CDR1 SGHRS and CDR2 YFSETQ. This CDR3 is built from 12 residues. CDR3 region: CASSLDRSTQYL. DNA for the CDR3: TGCGCCAGCAGCCTGGACAGAAGTACGCAGTATCTT.

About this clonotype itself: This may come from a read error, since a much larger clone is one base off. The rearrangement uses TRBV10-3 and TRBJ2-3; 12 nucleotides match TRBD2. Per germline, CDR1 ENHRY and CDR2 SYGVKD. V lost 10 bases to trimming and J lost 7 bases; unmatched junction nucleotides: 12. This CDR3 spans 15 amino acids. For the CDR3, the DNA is TGTGCCACCATAGCGACTAGCGGGAGCATGTATACGCAGTATTTT. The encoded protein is CATIATSGSMYTQYF.

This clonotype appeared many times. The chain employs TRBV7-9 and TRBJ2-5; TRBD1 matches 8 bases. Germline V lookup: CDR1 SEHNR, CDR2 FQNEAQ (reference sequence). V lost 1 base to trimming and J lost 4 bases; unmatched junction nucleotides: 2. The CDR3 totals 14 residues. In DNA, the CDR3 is TGTGCCAGCAGCTTAGGGGACAGGAGAGAGACCCAGTACTTC. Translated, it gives CASSLGDRRETQYF. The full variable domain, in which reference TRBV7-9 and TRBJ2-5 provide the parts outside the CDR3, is DTGVSQNPRHKITKRGQNVTFRCDPISEHNRLYWYRQTLGQGPEFLTYFQNEAQLEKSRLLSDRFSAERPKGSFSTLEIQRTEQGDSAMYLCASSLGDRRETQYFGPGTRLLVL.